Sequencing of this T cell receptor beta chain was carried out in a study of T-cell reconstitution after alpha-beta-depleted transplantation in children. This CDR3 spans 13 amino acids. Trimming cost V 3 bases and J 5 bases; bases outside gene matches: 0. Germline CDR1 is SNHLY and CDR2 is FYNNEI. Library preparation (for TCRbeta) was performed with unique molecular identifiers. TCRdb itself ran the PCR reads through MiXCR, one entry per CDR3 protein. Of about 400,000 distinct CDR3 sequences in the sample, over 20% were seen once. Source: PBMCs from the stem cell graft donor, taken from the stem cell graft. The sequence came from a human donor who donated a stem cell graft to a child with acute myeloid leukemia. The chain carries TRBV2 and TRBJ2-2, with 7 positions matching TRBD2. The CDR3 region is CASSEGGTGELFF. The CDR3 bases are TGTGCCAGCAGTGAGGGGGGGACCGGGGAGCTGTTTTTT.